This TCR beta chain stems from a study of beta chain features in type 1 diabetes. Study outcomes and limitations: It was among patients, rather than healthy donors, that naive, central memory and Treg TCRB repertoires appeared more similar.

The whole isolated RNA underwent reverse transcription, so sequencing captured expressed TCRB transcripts. TCRdb's copy holds only in-frame clones and misses some; the assay was immunoSEQ multiplex PCR. This sample has around 500,000 clones, with 10% to 12% found just once. Germline trimming cut 5 bases from V and 3 bases from J; bases unmatched to any gene: 8. The germline V gene has CDR1 SGHTA and CDR2 FQGNSA. This CDR3 spans 15 amino acids. As to this clone: Its cognate antigen is unknown.

What was sequenced was naive CD4+ T cells from blood. The source is a woman under 30 in good health. This chain links TRBV7-2 with TRBJ1-2; 8 bases align to TRBD1. The CDR3 region is CASSPSAGQDYGYTF. CDR3 bases: TGTGCCAGCAGCCCTAGTGCGGGACAGGACTATGGCTACACCTTC.